This T cell receptor (beta chain) was documented in a study of PD-1 blockade in mismatch repair-deficient tumors (dated 2017 in TCRdb). In terms of the full investigation: Between late 2013 and 2016, the trial enrolled 85 to 100 consecutive patients with about a dozen mismatch repair-deficient cancer types, every one of whom had been previously treated and was progressing. Tumor-associated T cell clones in the peripheral blood of patients responding to PD-1 blockade were tracked using deep sequencing of TCR CDR3 regions. What the research found in general, with its limitations: Clones residing in the tumor, which were often undetectable in blood before treatment, expanded quickly after pembrolizumab and then contracted, generally before radiologic responses.

As encoded in the germline V gene (reference sequence), CDR1 is LNHDA while CDR2 is SQIVND. Cut back by 7 bases and 5 bases, the V and J ends lie 8 bases apart. The CDR3 has 12 amino acids, counting the end cysteine and phenylalanine. Only the CDR3 DNA stays, 36 bases, in frame from base 1. This clone was detected only once. This clone's antigen is unknown. No much larger clone is present one base from it, and per-base qualities are unavailable. The time point label for this specimen denotes: peripheral blood before pembrolizumab. For every enrolled patient, mismatch repair deficiency was confirmed by either polymerase chain reaction or immunohistochemistry. Three patients who responded to pembrolizumab therapy underwent TCR sequencing. In the phase II trial, pembrolizumab PD-1 blockade was tested prospectively in advanced mismatch repair-deficient cancers, no matter which tissue of origin the cancers came from. Peripheral blood T cell samples were serially collected before and at multiple times after PD-1 blockade was started. Blood sampling times were reported as weeks after the first pembrolizumab dose.

To prepare the library, the immunoSEQ multiplex PCR assay was applied. TCRdb retrieved this table from immuneACCESS and kept in-frame rearrangements only. Not all clones are present; in checked studies, unresolved V genes account for under half, and no reason is known for the remainder. This sample lists roughly 45,000 clones; approximately 80% were detected once. Jointly, the top ten make up under 3.5% of the sample. This receptor chain uses TRBV19 and TRBJ2-2; the D gene could be TRBD1 or TRBD2, each one agreeing over 5 bases. This TCR was sampled from an adult with mismatch repair-deficient cancer. This material consisted of PBMCs, taken before pembrolizumab treatment. CDR3 region: CASKRGTGELFF. The nucleotide sequence reads as follows: TGTGCCAGTAAGAGGGGTACCGGGGAGCTGTTTTTT.